This T cell receptor (beta chain) comes out of a study of chemoradiotherapy in HPV16-positive cancers. Profiled with immunoSEQ multiplex PCR; TCRdb holds only in-frame clones, not every one. The sample lists about 1,900 clones; approximately 91% were seen once. Whole-study results and caveats: Functional assays defining HPV-specific T cells used only a couple of HPV16-positive patients. Better recurrence-free survival went with HPV-responsive T-cell expansion in HPV16-positive patients.

In the case of this clone: Its antigen is currently unknown.

The V end lost 0 bases, the J end lost 9 bases, and 15 bases lay between the germline ends. CDR3 length: 14 residues. The V gene's germline CDR1 is SGHRS and CDR2 YFSETQ. The sample in question was tumor tissue, obtained from a patient who underwent chemoradiotherapy. The sequence was collected from a human donor with HPV-associated anogenital cancer. The rearrangement uses TRBV5-1 and TRBJ2-5; possible D gene TRBD2, 5 bases. The CDR3 bases are TGCGCCAGCAGCTTGGACTGGGGTCCCGGGGCCCAGTACTTC. Residues: CASSLDWGPGAQYF.